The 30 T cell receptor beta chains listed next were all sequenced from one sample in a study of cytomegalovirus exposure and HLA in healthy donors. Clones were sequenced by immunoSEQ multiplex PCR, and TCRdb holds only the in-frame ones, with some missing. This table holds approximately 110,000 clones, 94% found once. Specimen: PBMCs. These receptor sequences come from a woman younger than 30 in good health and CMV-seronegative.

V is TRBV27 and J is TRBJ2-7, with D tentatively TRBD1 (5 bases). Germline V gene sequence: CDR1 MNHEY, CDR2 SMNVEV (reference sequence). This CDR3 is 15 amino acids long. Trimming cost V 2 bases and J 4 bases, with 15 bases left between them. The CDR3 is CASSLAGTGIYEQYF. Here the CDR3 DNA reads TGTGCCAGCAGTTTAGCCGGAACAGGTATATACGAGCAGTACTTC.

DNA of the CDR3: TGTGCCAGCAGCGGTACCTACGAGCAGTACTTC. It specifies CASSGTYEQYF. The chain joins TRBV2 to TRBJ2-7, with no clear D. The V and J ends lost 6 bases and 2 bases respectively, with 5 bases between them. Germline V lookup: CDR1 SNHLY, CDR2 FYNNEI. The CDR3 is 11 residues long.

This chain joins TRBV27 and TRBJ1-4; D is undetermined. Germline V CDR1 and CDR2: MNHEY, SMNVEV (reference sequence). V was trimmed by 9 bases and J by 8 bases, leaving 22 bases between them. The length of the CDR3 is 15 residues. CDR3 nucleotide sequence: TGTGCCAGTGCATACTCCGGGTGGCTCGAGGAAAAACTGTTTTTT. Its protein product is CASAYSGWLEEKLFF.

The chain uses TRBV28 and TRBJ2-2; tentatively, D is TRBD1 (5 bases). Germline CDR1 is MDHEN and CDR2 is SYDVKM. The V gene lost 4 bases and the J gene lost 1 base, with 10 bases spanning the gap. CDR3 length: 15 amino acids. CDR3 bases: TGTGCCAGCAGTTCGAACAGGAGGAACACCGGGGAGCTGTTTTTT. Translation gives CASSSNRRNTGELFF.

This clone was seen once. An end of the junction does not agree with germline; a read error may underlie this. Here the CDR3 reads CSVEAQVAGKLFF. In DNA form, the CDR3 reads TGCAGCGTAGAAGCCCAGGTTGCGGGAAAACTGTTTTTT. V gene TRBV29-1 combines with J gene TRBJ1-4; D is ambiguous. CDR1 SQVTM and CDR2 ANQGSEA come from the germline V gene. This CDR3 spans 13 amino acids.

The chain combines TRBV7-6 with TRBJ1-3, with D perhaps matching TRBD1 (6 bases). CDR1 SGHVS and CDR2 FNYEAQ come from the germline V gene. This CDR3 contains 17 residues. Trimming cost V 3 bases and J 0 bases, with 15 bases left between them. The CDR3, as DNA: TGTGCCAGCAGCTTGACGTCAGGGGAAATCTCTGGAAACACCATATATTTT. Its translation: CASSLTSGEISGNTIYF.

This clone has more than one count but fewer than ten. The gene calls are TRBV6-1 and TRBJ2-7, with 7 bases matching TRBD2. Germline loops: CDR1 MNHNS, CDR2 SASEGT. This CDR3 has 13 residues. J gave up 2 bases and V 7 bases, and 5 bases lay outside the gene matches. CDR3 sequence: CASTGTMTYEQYF. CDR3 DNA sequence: TGTGCCAGCACCGGGACTATGACCTACGAGCAGTACTTC.

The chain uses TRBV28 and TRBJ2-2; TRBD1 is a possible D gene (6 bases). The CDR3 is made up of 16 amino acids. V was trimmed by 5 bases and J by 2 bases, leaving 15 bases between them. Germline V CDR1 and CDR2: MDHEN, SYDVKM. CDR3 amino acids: CASSPSMDSNTGELFF. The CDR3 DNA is TGTGCCAGCAGTCCCTCAATGGACAGTAACACCGGGGAGCTGTTTTTT.

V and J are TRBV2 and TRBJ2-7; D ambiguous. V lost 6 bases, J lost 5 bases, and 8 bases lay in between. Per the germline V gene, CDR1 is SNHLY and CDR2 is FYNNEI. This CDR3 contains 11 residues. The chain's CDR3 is CASRYIHEQYF. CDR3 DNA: TGTGCCAGCAGGTACATCCACGAGCAGTACTTC.

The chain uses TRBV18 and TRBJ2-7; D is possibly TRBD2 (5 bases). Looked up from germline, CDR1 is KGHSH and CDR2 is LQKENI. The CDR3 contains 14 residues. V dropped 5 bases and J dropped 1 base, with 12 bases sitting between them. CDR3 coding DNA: TGTGCCAGCTCAGAGGGAAGTGGATCCTACGAGCAGTACTTC. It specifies CASSEGSGSYEQYF.

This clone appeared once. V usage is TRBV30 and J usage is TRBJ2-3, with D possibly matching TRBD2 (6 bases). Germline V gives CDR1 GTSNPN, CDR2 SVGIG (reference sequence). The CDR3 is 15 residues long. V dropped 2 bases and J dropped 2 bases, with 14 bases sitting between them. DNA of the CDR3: TGTGCCTGGAGTCCCGTAGGCGGGATCACAGATACGCAGTATTTT. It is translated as CAWSPVGGITDTQYF.

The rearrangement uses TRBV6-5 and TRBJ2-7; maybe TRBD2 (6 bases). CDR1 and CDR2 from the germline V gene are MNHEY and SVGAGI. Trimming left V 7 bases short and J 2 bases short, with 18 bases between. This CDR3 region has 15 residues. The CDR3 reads CASIGNGRQTYEQYF. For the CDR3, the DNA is TGTGCCAGCATTGGAAACGGGAGACAAACCTACGAGCAGTACTTC.

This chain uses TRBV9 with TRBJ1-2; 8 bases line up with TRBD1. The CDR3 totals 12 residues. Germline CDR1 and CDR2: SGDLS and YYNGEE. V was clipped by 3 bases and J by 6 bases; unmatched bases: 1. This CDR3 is CASSATGDGYTF. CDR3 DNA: TGTGCCAGCAGCGCGACAGGGGATGGCTACACCTTC.

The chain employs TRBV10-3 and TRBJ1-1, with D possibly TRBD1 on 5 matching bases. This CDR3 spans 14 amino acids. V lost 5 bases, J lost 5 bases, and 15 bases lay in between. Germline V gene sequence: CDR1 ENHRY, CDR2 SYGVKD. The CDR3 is CAISKLTGGTEAFF. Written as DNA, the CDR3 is TGTGCCATCAGTAAACTCACAGGTGGAACTGAAGCTTTCTTT.

The CDR3 region has the DNA TGTGCCAGCAGTTTAATTGGGACTGATTACGAGCAGTACTTC. Translating it yields CASSLIGTDYEQYF. The genes are TRBV27 and TRBJ2-7; a weak D match, TRBD2 (6 bases). Germline V gene data show CDR1 as MNHEY and CDR2 as SMNVEV (reference sequence). Trimming left V 2 bases short and J 4 bases short, with 12 bases between. CDR3 size: 14 residues.

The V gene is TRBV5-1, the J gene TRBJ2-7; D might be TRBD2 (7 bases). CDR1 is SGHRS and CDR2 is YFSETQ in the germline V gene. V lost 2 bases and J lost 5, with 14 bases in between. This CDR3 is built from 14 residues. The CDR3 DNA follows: TGCGCCAGCAGCTTATGGGGGGGCGACGACGAGCAGTACTTC. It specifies CASSLWGGDDEQYF. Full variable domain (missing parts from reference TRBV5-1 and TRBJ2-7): KAGVTQTPRYLIKTRGQQVTLSCSPISGHRSVSWYQQTPGQGLQFLFEYFSETQRNKGNFPGRFSGRQFSNSRSEMNVSTLELGDSALYLCASSLWGGDDEQYFGPGTRLTVT.

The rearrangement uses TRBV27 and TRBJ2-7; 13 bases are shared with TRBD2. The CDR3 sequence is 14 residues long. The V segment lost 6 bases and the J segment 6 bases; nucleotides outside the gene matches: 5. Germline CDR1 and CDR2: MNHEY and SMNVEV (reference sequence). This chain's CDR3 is CASSPGLAGSEQYF. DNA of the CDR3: TGTGCCAGCAGCCCGGGACTAGCGGGAAGCGAGCAGTACTTC.

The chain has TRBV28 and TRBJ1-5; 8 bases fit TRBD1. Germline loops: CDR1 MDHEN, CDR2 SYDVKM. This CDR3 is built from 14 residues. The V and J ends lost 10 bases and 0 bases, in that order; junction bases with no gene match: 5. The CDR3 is CAIMDRDSNQPQHF. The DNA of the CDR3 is TGTGCCATAATGGACAGGGATAGCAATCAGCCCCAGCATTTT.

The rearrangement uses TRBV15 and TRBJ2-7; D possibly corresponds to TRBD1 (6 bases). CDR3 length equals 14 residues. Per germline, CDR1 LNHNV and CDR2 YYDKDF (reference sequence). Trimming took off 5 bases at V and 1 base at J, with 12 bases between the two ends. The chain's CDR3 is CATSFWDTSYEQYF. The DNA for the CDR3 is TGTGCCACCAGCTTTTGGGACACTTCCTACGAGCAGTACTTC. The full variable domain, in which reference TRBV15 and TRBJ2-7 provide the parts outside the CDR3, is DAMVIQNPRYQVTQFGKPVTLSCSQTLNHNVMYWYQQKSSQAPKLLFHYYDKDFNNEADTPDNFQSRRPNTSFCFLDIRSPGLGDTAMYLCATSFWDTSYEQYFGPGTRLTVT.

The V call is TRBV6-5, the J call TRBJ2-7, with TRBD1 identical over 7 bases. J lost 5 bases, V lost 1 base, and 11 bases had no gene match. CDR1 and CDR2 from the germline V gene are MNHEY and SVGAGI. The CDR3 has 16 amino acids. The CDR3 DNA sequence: TGTGCCAGCAGTTACTACACAGGGGTTACGCAGAACGAGCAGTACTTC. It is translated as CASSYYTGVTQNEQYF.

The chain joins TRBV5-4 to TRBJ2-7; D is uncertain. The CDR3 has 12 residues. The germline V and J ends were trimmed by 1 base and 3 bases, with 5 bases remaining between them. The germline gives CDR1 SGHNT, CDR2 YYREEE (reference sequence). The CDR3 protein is CASSLNNYEQYF. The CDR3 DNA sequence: TGTGCCAGCAGCTTGAACAACTACGAGCAGTACTTC.

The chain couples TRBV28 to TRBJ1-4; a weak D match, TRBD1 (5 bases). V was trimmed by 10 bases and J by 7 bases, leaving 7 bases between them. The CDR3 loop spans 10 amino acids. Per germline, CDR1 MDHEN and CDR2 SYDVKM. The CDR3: CATGGEKLFF. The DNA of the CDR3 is TGTGCCACCGGGGGTGAAAAACTGTTTTTT.

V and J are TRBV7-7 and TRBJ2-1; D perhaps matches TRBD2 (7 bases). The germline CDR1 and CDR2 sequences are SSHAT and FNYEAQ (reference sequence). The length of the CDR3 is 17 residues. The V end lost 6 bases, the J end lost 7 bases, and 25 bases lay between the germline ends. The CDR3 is CASRSEGGGPRKNEQFF. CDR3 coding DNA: TGTGCCAGCAGGTCCGAGGGGGGGGGACCGAGGAAAAATGAGCAGTTCTTC.

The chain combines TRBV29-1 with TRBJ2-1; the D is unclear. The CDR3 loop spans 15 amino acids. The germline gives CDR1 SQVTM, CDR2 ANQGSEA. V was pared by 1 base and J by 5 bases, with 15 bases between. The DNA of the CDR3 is TGCAGCGTTGAAGGCGGTGCAAGGTCAAACAATGAGCAGTTCTTC. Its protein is CSVEGGARSNNEQFF.

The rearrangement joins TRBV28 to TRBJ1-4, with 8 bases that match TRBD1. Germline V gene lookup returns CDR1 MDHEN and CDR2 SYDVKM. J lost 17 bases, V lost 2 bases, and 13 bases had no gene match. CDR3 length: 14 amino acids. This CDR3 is CASSLGDRLPLLFF. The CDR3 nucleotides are TGTGCCAGCAGTTTAGGGGACAGGTTGCCTTTGCTCTTTTTT.

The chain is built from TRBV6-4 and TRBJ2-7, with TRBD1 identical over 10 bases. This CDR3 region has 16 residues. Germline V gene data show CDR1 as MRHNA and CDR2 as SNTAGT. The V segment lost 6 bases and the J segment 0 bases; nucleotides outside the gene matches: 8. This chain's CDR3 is CASRRLWDRGSYEQYF. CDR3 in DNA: TGTGCCAGCAGACGACTTTGGGACAGGGGCTCCTACGAGCAGTACTTC.

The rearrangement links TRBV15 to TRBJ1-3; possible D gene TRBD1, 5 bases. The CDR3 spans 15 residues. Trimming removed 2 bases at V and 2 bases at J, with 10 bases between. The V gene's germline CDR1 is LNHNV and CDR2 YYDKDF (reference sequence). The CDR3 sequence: CATSRFTGTGNTIYF. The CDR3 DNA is TGTGCCACCAGCAGATTTACAGGAACTGGAAACACCATATATTTT.

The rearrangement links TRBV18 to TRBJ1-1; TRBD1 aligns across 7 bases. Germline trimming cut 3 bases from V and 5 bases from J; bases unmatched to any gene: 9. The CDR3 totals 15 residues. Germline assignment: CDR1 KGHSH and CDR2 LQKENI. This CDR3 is CASSPAGQPLTEAFF. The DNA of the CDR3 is TGTGCCAGCTCACCCGCGGGACAGCCCCTGACTGAAGCTTTCTTT. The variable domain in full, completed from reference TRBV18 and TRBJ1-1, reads NAGVMQNPRHLVRRRGQEARLRCSPMKGHSHVYWYRQLPEEGLKFMVYLQKENIIDESGMPKERFSAEFPKEGPSILRIQQVVRGDSAAYFCASSPAGQPLTEAFFGQGTRLTVV.

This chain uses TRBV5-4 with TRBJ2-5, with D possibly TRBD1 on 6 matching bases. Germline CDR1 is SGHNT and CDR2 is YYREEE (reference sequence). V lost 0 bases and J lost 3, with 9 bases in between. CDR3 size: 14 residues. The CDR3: CASSLDQGKETQYF. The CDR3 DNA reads TGTGCCAGCAGCTTGGATCAGGGGAAAGAGACCCAGTACTTC.

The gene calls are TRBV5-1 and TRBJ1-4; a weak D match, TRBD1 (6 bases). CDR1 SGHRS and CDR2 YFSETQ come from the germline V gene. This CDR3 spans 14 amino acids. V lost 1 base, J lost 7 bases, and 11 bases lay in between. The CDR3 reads CASSLLQGSEKLFF. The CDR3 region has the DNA TGCGCCAGCAGCTTGTTACAGGGAAGTGAAAAACTGTTTTTT.